The 22 T cell receptor beta chains reported below all come from one sample, sequenced in a study of vaccination effects on CD4 cells after COVID-19. Before sequencing, viral peptide pools were used by the ViraFEST assay to expand antigen-specific CD4+ T cells. Culture lasted 10 days before CD4+ T cell isolation. This person's SARS-CoV-2 infection, confirmed by PCR, occurred between March and December 2020. No antigens are known for them. Method: immunoSEQ multiplex PCR; TCRdb's copy keeps in-frame clones and lacks some. In the table there are about 33,000 clones, about 78% of which are singletons. The input for sequencing was CD4+ T cells from PBMCs cultured with HCoV-NL63 spike peptides, taken before COVID-19 vaccination. Receptor source: a human donor who had a prior SARS-CoV-2 infection.

The chain has TRBV6-5 and TRBJ1-2, with D perhaps TRBD1 (6 bases). The CDR3 has 14 amino acids. V dropped 5 bases and J dropped 4 bases, with 14 bases sitting between them. Germline CDR1 reads MNHEY; CDR2 reads SVGAGI. The CDR3: CASSQQGQGYGYTF. The CDR3 DNA reads TGTGCCAGCAGTCAGCAGGGGCAGGGCTATGGCTACACCTTC.

This clone was found a few times. The chain has TRBV27 and TRBJ2-7; 7 bases are a match to TRBD1. J was trimmed by 4 bases and V by 5 bases; bases with no gene match: 8. Germline V gives CDR1 MNHEY, CDR2 SMNVEV (reference sequence). The CDR3 extends over 14 amino acids. CDR3 residues: CASSAGDRLYEQYF. The CDR3 coding sequence is TGTGCCAGCAGTGCAGGGGACAGACTATACGAGCAGTACTTC.

The V and J genes are TRBV4-1 and TRBJ2-1, with D perhaps matching TRBD2 (6 bases). The CDR3 is 16 amino acids. Looked up from germline, CDR1 is MGHRA and CDR2 is YSYEKL. Trimming took off 5 bases at V and 5 bases at J, with 19 bases between the two ends. CDR3 amino acids: CASSKGRLGKHNEQFF. CDR3 coding DNA: TGCGCCAGCAGCAAAGGGAGGCTGGGAAAACACAATGAGCAGTTCTTC.

This clone has more than one count but fewer than ten. The chain is built from TRBV4-3 and TRBJ1-2; the D is unclear. Germline-derived CDR1 and CDR2 are LGHNA and YSLEER. The V end lost 4 bases, the J end lost 7 bases, and 16 bases lay between the germline ends. CDR3 size: 14 residues. As DNA, the CDR3 is TGCGCCAGCAGCCCCAGCGGGCTCGAGGGTGGCTACACCTTC. Protein sequence: CASSPSGLEGGYTF.

The chain combines TRBV10-3 with TRBJ2-3, with 10 bases fitting TRBD2. From germline, CDR1 is ENHRY and CDR2 SYGVKD. Trimming at V came to 7 bases and at J to 4 bases, leaving 8 bases not matched to a gene. This CDR3 contains 15 residues. This CDR3 is CAIKKAGGPADTQYF. The CDR3 region has the DNA TGTGCCATCAAAAAAGCGGGAGGGCCTGCAGATACGCAGTATTTT.

V gene TRBV7-9 combines with J gene TRBJ2-1; TRBD2 aligns across 12 bases. V shed 5 bases and J 4 bases; nucleotides not matched to a gene: 9. The CDR3 loop spans 17 amino acids. The germline gives CDR1 SEHNR, CDR2 FQNEAQ (reference sequence). The CDR3 DNA reads as TGTGCCAGCAGCCCGGGACTAGCGGGCGGAATTTACAATGAGCAGTTCTTC. Its protein product is CASSPGLAGGIYNEQFF.

This clone is a singleton in its sample. This sequence joins TRBV18 and TRBJ2-7; 10 bases align to TRBD1. Per germline, CDR1 KGHSH and CDR2 LQKENI. J lost 7 bases, V lost 4 bases, and 13 bases had no gene match. The CDR3 has 16 amino acids. The CDR3 reads CASSLGIGTGVWEQYF. As DNA, the CDR3 is TGTGCCAGCTCACTTGGGATCGGGACAGGGGTATGGGAGCAGTACTTC.

J is TRBJ1-1 and V is TRBV7-9; no reliable D call. Germline assignment: CDR1 SEHNR and CDR2 FQNEAQ (reference sequence). This CDR3 spans 14 amino acids. V lost 0 bases to trimming and J lost 4 bases, with 9 bases between them. In DNA, the CDR3 is TGTGCCAGCAGCTTAGCAGCGGCTAGCACTGAAGCTTTCTTT. This translates into CASSLAAASTEAFF. Looking up the rest from reference TRBV7-9 and TRBJ1-1 gives the full variable domain: DTGVSQNPRHKITKRGQNVTFRCDPISEHNRLYWYRQTLGQGPEFLTYFQNEAQLEKSRLLSDRFSAERPKGSFSTLEIQRTEQGDSAMYLCASSLAAASTEAFFGQGTRLTVV.

The V call is TRBV18, the J call TRBJ2-7; 13 bases are a match to TRBD2. The CDR3 has 17 residues. CDR1 is KGHSH and CDR2 is LQKENI in the germline V gene. With 6 bases clipped from V and 0 bases from J, the junction kept 8 bases outside the gene matches. This CDR3 is CASSRTSGSQYSYEQYF. In nucleotides, the CDR3 is TGTGCCAGCTCCCGGACTAGCGGGAGCCAATACTCCTACGAGCAGTACTTC.

The chain carries TRBV6-6 and TRBJ1-2, with no clear D. The CDR3 is 16 amino acids. The germline V gene has CDR1 MNHNY and CDR2 SVGAGI (reference sequence). Trimming stripped 4 bases from V and 5 bases from J, with 20 bases between. The CDR3 nucleotides read TGTGCCAGCAGTTCTCTAGACCGAGGGATGTGGTATGGCTACACCTTC. It encodes CASSSLDRGMWYGYTF.

This chain connects TRBV4-1 to TRBJ2-1, with 10 bases matching TRBD2. The CDR3 spans 19 residues. Germline V gene lookup returns CDR1 MGHRA and CDR2 YSYEKL. The V gene end was trimmed by 4 bases and the J gene end by 9 bases; junction bases not matched to a gene: 21. CDR3 bases: TGCGCCAGCAGCCCCTCTCCTCTAAGTAAGCGGGAGGGCAATGGTGAGCAGTTCTTC. Translated: CASSPSPLSKREGNGEQFF.

This clone was detected only a few times. CDR3 bases: TGCAGTGCTAGCCAGTTTGAAGCTTTCTTT. This translates into CSASQFEAFF. The chain uses TRBV20-1 and TRBJ1-1; D unresolved. Germline CDR1 and CDR2: DFQATT and SNEGSKA (reference sequence). The V gene lost 3 bases and the J gene lost 7 bases, with 6 bases spanning the gap. The CDR3 consists of 10 residues.

The rearrangement joins TRBV7-3 to TRBJ2-5, with 8 bases fitting TRBD1. The CDR3 sequence is 14 residues long. The V gene end was trimmed by 5 bases and the J gene end by 4 bases; junction bases not matched to a gene: 6. In germline, CDR1 is SGHTA, CDR2 FQGTGA. CDR3 in DNA: TGTGCCAGCAGCCCGGACAGGGCGGGAGAGACCCAGTACTTC. It yields the protein CASSPDRAGETQYF.

V is TRBV18 and J is TRBJ2-3; D gene uncertain. The CDR3 is made up of 15 amino acids. The germline V gene has CDR1 KGHSH and CDR2 LQKENI. Trimming shortened V by 2 bases and J by 0 bases, and 9 bases separated the two germline ends. The CDR3 sequence: CASSPGPGSTDTQYF. CDR3 bases: TGTGCCAGCTCACCAGGTCCTGGGAGCACAGATACGCAGTATTTT.

The V call is TRBV2, the J call TRBJ2-2; D could derive from TRBD1 or TRBD2 (5 bases each). Germline V gene data show CDR1 as SNHLY and CDR2 as FYNNEI. V dropped 4 bases and J dropped 5 bases, with 17 bases sitting between them. This CDR3 region has 16 residues. The CDR3 DNA reads TGTGCCAGCAGTGGAGGGGTCACTAGAGTAACCGGGGAGCTGTTTTTT. Translated, it gives CASSGGVTRVTGELFF. Full variable domain (remainder filled in from reference TRBV2 and TRBJ2-2): EPEVTQTPSHQVTQMGQEVILRCVPISNHLYFYWYRQILGQKVEFLVSFYNNEISEKSEIFDDQFSVERPDGSNFTLKIRSTKLEDSAMYFCASSGGVTRVTGELFFGEGSRLTVL.

The V gene is TRBV27, the J gene TRBJ1-2; TRBD1 is a possible D gene (5 bases). From germline, CDR1 is MNHEY and CDR2 SMNVEV (reference sequence). V lost 5 bases and J 7 bases, leaving 14 bases between the germline ends. This CDR3 comprises 13 residues. DNA for the CDR3: TGTGCCAGCAGTGCAAACAGGTTAAGTGGCTACACCTTC. Amino acid sequence: CASSANRLSGYTF.

The V call is TRBV5-1, the J call TRBJ1-1, with a tentative D call TRBD1 (5 bases). With 0 bases removed from V and 6 bases from J, the gap between germline ends came to 12 bases. Germline V gene lookup returns CDR1 SGHRS and CDR2 YFSETQ. There are 14 residues in the CDR3. The CDR3 nucleotides read TGCGCCAGCAGCTTGGAGGGAGGGGATGCTGAAGCTTTCTTT. Translation: CASSLEGGDAEAFF.

The chain uses TRBV6-5 and TRBJ2-7, with D possibly matching TRBD2 (6 bases). CDR3 length equals 14 residues. V gave up 6 bases and J gave up 2 bases, with 14 bases separating them. Per germline, CDR1 MNHEY and CDR2 SVGAGI. The CDR3 sequence: CASSRDLAAYEQYF. For the CDR3, the DNA is TGTGCCAGCAGCAGGGACTTAGCGGCCTACGAGCAGTACTTC.

With regard to this clone: One end of the junction varies from germline; a read error may be responsible. This sequence joins TRBV7-9 and TRBJ1-2; D is unresolved. The CDR3 runs to 14 residues. Germline assignment: CDR1 SEHNR and CDR2 FQNEAQ (reference sequence). CDR3 sequence reads: CASSLAVKRDVSIF. In nucleotides, the CDR3 is TGTGCCAGCAGCTTAGCCGTCAAACGCGACGTCAGCATCTTC.

CDR3 residues: CASRTGLAGGPESYEQYF. The CDR3, as DNA: TGTGCCAGCAGGACCGGACTAGCGGGAGGCCCTGAGTCCTACGAGCAGTACTTC. This sequence joins TRBV27 and TRBJ2-7; 14 nucleotides line up with TRBD2. Trimming took 6 bases from V and 1 from J; bases not matched to a gene: 11. The germline CDR1 and CDR2 sequences are MNHEY and SMNVEV (reference sequence). The CDR3 spans 18 residues.

The chain combines TRBV19 with TRBJ2-1; no reliable D call. Trimming stripped 3 bases from V and 0 bases from J, with 6 bases between. The CDR3 contains 14 residues. CDR1 and CDR2 (germline): LNHDA, SQIVND (reference sequence). The CDR3 sequence: CASSIGSSYNEQFF. CDR3 DNA: TGTGCCAGTAGTATCGGTAGCTCCTACAATGAGCAGTTCTTC.

The J gene is TRBJ2-7, the V gene TRBV4-2; 7 nucleotides match TRBD2. In germline, CDR1 is LGHNA, CDR2 YNFKEQ. The CDR3 is 17 amino acids. The trim removed 4 bases at V and 0 bases at J, leaving 12 bases unmatched. CDR3 residues: CASSPGDGRGSSYEQYF. CDR3 bases: TGTGCCAGCAGCCCCGGAGACGGGCGGGGGAGCTCCTACGAGCAGTACTTC.